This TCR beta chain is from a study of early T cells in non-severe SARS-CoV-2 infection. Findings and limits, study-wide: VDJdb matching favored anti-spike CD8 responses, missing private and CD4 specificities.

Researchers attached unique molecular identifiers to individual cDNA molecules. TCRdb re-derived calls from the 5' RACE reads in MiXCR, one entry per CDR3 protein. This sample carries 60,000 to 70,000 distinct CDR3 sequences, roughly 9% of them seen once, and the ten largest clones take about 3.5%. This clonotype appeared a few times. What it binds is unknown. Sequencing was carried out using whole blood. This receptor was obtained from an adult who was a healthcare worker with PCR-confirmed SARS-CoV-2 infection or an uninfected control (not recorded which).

CDR3 protein: CSARWGVADTGELFF. DNA for the CDR3: TGCAGTGCTAGATGGGGAGTCGCGGACACCGGGGAGCTGTTTTTT. The genes are TRBV20-1 and TRBJ2-2, with D maybe TRBD2 (5 bases). Per germline, CDR1 DFQATT and CDR2 SNEGSKA (reference sequence). Trimming cost V 2 bases and J 3 bases, with 13 bases left between them. CDR3 length: 15 residues.